This TCR beta chain appears in the sequencing data of a study of T cell responses to AZD1222 COVID-19 vaccine. V lost 7 bases and J lost 7; bases outside the gene matches: 16. The germline V gene has CDR1 ENHRY and CDR2 SYGVKD. The CDR3 is 15 residues long. Study outcomes and limitations: No day 14 peak samples; only post-peak repertoires were characterized. Seropositive at baseline were only a handful of AZD1222 recipients.

Some clones are missing from TCRdb's copy, which holds only in-frame ones; the method was immunoSEQ multiplex PCR. Here the sample spans approximately 96,000 clones, 86% being singletons. A remark on this clone: Its matching antigen is unknown.

This sequence originates from an adult who received the AZD1222 COVID-19 vaccine. The source material was peripheral blood, sampled 28 days after the second AZD1222 dose. The chain has TRBV10-3 and TRBJ2-7; 7 positions agree with TRBD2. The CDR3 DNA reads TGTGCCATCACCACACCGGGGGAGGGATCTGGGGAGCAGTACTTC. Protein sequence: CAITTPGEGSGEQYF.